This T cell receptor (beta chain) was obtained from a study of cytomegalovirus exposure and HLA in healthy donors. Whole-study findings and limits: An assumption of roughly uniform sequencing depth across donors underlay the presence/absence analyses. Based on reports, TCR beta sequences accurately predicted HLA-A and HLA-B alleles for most subjects. Cytomegalovirus association was assigned to approximately 160 TCR beta chains. The sole available immune exposure information was CMV serostatus.

As to this clone: Its target is unknown.

PCR primers comprised 60 Vbeta and 13 Jbeta primers. Generated by immunoSEQ multiplex PCR, the TCRdb table keeps only in-frame clones and is missing some. The table lists about 140,000 clones, around 73% of them singletons, with roughly an eighth in the top ten. CDR1 LGHNA and CDR2 YNFKEQ come from the germline V gene. This CDR3 spans 15 amino acids. V gave up 2 bases and J gave up 6 bases, with 16 bases separating them. The chain combines TRBV4-2 with TRBJ2-5; D perhaps matches TRBD2 (6 bases). The clonotype originates from a human donor in good health. The material sequenced was PBMCs. CDR3 loop: CASSQQPGLPQTQYF. The CDR3 nucleotides are TGTGCCAGCAGCCAACAACCGGGACTCCCGCAGACCCAGTACTTC.